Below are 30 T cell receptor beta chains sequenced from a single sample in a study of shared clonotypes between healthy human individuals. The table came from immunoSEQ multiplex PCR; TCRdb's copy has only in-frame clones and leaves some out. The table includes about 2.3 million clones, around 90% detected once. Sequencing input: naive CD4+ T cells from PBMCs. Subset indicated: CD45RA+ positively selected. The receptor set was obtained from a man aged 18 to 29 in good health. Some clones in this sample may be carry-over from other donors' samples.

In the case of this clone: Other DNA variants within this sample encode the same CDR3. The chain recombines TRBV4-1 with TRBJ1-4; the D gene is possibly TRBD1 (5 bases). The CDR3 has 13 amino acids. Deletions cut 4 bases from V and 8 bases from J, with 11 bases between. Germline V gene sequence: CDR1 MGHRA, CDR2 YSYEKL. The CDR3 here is CASSLTVGEKLFF. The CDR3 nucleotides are TGCGCCAGCAGCCTGACAGTGGGCGAAAAACTGTTTTTT.

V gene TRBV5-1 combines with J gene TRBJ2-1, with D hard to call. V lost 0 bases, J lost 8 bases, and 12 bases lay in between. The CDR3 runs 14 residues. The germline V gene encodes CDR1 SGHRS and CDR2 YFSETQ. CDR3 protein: CASSLALSGHEQFF. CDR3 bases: TGCGCCAGCAGCTTGGCCCTAAGTGGGCATGAGCAGTTCTTC.

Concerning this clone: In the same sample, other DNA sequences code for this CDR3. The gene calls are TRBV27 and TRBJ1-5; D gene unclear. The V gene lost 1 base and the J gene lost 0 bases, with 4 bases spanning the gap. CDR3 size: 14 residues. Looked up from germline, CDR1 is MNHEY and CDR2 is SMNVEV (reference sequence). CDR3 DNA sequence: TGTGCCAGCAGTTTATTAGGTAGCAATCAGCCCCAGCATTTT. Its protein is CASSLLGSNQPQHF.

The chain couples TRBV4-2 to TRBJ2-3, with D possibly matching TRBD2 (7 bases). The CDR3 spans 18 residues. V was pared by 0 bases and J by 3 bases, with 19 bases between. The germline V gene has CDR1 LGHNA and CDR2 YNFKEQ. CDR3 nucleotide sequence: TGTGCCAGCAGCCAAGACCTGGGGGGGCGAGGCGGTACAGATACGCAGTATTTT. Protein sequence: CASSQDLGGRGGTDTQYF.

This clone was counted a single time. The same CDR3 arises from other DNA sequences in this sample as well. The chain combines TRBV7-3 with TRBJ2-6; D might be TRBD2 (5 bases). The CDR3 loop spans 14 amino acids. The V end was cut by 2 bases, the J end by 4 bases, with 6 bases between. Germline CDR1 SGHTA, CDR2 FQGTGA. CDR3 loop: CASSLLAGANVLTF. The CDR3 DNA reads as TGTGCCAGCAGCTTATTAGCGGGGGCCAACGTCCTGACTTTC.

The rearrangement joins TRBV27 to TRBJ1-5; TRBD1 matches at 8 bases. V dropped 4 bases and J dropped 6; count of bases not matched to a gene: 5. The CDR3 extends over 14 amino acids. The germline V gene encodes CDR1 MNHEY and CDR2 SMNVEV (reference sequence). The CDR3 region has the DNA TGTGCCAGCAGTTCTCGGACAGGGACTCAGCCCCAGCATTTT. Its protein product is CASSSRTGTQPQHF.

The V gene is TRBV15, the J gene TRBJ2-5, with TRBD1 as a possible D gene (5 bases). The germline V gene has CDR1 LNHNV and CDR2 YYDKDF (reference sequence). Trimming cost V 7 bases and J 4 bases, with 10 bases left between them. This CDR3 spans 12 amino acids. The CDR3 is CATTQGPETQYF. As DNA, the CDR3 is TGTGCCACCACCCAGGGTCCAGAGACCCAGTACTTC.

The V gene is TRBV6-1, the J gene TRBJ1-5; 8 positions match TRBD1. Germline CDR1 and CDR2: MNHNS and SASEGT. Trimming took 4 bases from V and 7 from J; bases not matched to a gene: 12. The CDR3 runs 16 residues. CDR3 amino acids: CASSAPPGGLGQPQHF. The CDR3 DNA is TGTGCCAGCAGTGCCCCCCCAGGGGGCCTAGGGCAGCCCCAGCATTTT.

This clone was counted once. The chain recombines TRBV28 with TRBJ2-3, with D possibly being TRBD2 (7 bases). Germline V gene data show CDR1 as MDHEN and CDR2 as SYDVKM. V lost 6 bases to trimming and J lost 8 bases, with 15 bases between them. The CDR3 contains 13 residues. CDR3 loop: CASSLLGGGTQYF. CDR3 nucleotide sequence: TGTGCCAGCAGCCTCCTGGGAGGGGGTACGCAGTATTTT. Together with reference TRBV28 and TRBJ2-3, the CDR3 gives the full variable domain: DVKVTQSSRYLVKRTGEKVFLECVQDMDHENMFWYRQDPGLGLRLIYFSYDVKMKEKGDIPEGYSVSREKKERFSLILESASTNQTSMYLCASSLLGGGTQYFGPGTRLTVL.

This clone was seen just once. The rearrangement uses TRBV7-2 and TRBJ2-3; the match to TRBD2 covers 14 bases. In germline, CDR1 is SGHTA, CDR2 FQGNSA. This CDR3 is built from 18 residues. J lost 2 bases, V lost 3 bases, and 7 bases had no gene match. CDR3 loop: CASSFGLAGGSTTDTQYF. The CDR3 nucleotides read TGTGCCAGCAGCTTCGGACTAGCGGGAGGTTCTACCACAGATACGCAGTATTTT.

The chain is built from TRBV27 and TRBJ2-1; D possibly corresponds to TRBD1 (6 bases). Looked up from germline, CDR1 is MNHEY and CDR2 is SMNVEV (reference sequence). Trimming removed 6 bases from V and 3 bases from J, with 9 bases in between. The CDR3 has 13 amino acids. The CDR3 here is CASRDSHYNEQFF. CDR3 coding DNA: TGTGCCAGCAGGGACAGCCACTACAATGAGCAGTTCTTC.

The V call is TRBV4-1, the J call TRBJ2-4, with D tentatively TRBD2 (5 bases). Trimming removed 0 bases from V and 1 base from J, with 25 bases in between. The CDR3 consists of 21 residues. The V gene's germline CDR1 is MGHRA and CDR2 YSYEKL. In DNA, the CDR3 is TGCGCCAGCAGCCAAGAGTCCGGGATAGCGACAAGTACTCCGGCCAAAAACATTCAGTACTTC. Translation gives CASSQESGIATSTPAKNIQYF.

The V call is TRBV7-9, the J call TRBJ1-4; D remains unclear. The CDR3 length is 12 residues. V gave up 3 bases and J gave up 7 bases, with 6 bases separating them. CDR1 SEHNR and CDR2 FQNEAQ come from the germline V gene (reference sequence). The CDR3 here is CASSFAGEKLFF. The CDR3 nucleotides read TGTGCCAGCAGCTTCGCTGGTGAAAAACTGTTTTTT.

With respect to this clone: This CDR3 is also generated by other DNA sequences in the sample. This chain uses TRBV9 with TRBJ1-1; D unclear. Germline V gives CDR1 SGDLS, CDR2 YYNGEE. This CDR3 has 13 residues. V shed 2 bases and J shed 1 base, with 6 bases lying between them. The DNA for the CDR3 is TGTGCCAGCAGCGTCGCGGAGAACACTGAAGCTTTCTTT. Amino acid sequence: CASSVAENTEAFF. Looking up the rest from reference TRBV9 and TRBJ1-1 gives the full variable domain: DSGVTQTPKHLITATGQRVTLRCSPRSGDLSVYWYQQSLDQGLQFLIQYYNGEERAKGNILERFSAQQFPDLHSELNLSSLELGDSALYFCASSVAENTEAFFGQGTRLTVV.

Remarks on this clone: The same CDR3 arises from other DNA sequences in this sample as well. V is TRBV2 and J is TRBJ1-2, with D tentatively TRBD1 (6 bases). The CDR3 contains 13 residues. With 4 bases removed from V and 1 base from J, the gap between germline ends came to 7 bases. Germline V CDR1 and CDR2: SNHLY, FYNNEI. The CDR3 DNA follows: TGTGCCAGCAGTGGGGGGCTTAACTATGGCTACACCTTC. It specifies CASSGGLNYGYTF.

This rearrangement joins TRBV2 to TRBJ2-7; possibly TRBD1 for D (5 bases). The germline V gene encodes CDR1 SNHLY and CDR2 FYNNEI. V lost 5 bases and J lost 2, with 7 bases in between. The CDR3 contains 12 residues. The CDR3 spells CASSRGAYEQYF. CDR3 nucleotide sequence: TGTGCCAGCAGTAGGGGCGCCTACGAGCAGTACTTC.

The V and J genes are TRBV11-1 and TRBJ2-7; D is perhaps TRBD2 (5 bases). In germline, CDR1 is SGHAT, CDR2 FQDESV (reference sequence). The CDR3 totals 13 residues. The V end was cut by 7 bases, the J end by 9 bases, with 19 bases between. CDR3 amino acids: CASMAYSGEGQYF. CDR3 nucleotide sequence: TGTGCCAGCATGGCCTACTCCGGAGAGGGGCAGTACTTC.

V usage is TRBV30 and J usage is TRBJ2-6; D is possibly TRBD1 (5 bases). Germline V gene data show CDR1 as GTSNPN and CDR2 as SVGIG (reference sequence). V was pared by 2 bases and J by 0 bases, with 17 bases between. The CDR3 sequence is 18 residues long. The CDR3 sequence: CAWSPRGPTSSGANVLTF. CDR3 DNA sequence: TGTGCCTGGAGTCCAAGGGGTCCGACTTCCTCTGGGGCCAACGTCCTGACTTTC.

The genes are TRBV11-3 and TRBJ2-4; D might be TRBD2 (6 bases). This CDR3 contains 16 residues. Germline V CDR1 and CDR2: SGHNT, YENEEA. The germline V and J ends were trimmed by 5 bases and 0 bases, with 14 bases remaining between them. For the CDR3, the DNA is TGTGCCAGCAGCCAGGGACTCCAAGGAGCCAAAAACATTCAGTACTTC. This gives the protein CASSQGLQGAKNIQYF.

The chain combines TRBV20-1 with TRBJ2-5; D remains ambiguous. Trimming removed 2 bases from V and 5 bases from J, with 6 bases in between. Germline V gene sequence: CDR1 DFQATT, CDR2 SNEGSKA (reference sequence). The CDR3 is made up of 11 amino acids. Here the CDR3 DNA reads TGCAGTGCTAGACCGTACGAGACCCAGTACTTC. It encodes CSARPYETQYF.

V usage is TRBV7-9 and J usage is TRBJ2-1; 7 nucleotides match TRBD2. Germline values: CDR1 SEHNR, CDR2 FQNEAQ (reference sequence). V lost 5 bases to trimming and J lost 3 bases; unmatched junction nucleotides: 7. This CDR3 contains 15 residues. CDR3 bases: TGTGCCAGCAGCGCCCTAGCGGACCTCTACAATGAGCAGTTCTTC. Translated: CASSALADLYNEQFF.

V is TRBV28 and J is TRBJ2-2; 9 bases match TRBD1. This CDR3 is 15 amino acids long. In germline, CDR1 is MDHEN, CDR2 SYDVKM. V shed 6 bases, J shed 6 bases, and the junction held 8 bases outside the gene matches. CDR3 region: CASRWGTGWSGELFF. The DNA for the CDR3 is TGTGCCAGCAGATGGGGGACAGGGTGGTCCGGGGAGCTGTTTTTT. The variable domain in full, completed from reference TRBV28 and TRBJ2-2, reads DVKVTQSSRYLVKRTGEKVFLECVQDMDHENMFWYRQDPGLGLRLIYFSYDVKMKEKGDIPEGYSVSREKKERFSLILESASTNQTSMYLCASRWGTGWSGELFFGEGSRLTVL.

As DNA, the CDR3 is TGTGCCATCAGTGAGTTGAGGACTAGCGGTTCCTACGAGCAGTACTTC. This gives the protein CAISELRTSGSYEQYF. The chain couples TRBV10-3 to TRBJ2-7, with 10 bases lining up with TRBD2. J was trimmed by 1 base and V by 1 base; bases with no gene match: 4. The CDR3 length is 16 residues. CDR1 is ENHRY and CDR2 is SYGVKD in the germline V gene.

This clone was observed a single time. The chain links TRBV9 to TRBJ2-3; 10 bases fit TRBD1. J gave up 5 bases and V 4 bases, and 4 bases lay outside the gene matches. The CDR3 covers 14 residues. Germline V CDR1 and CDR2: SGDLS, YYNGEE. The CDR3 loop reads CASSPRTGGDTQYF. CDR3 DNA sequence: TGTGCCAGCAGCCCCCGGACAGGGGGAGATACGCAGTATTTT.

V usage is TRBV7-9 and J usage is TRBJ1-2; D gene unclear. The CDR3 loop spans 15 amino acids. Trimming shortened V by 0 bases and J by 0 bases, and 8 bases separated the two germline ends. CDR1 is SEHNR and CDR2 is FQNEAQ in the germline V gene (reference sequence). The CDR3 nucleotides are TGTGCCAGCAGCTTAGCGGCCCCTCCTAACTATGGCTACACCTTC. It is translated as CASSLAAPPNYGYTF.

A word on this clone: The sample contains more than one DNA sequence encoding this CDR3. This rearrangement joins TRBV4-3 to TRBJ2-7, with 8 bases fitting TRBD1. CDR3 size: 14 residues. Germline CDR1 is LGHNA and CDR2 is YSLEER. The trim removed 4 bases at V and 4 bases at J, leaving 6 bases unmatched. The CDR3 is CASSRGQGGYEQYF. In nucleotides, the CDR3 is TGCGCCAGCAGCCGCGGACAGGGCGGGTACGAGCAGTACTTC.

The CDR3 loop is CASTRSGANTGELFF. The CDR3 coding sequence is TGCGCCAGCACTAGGAGCGGGGCGAACACCGGGGAGCTGTTTTTT. The chain couples TRBV5-1 to TRBJ2-2; 7 bases map to TRBD2. J lost 0 bases, V lost 6 bases, and 5 bases had no gene match. The CDR3 spans 15 residues. Germline V gene lookup returns CDR1 SGHRS and CDR2 YFSETQ. The full variable domain, its missing parts supplied by reference TRBV5-1 and TRBJ2-2, is KAGVTQTPRYLIKTRGQQVTLSCSPISGHRSVSWYQQTPGQGLQFLFEYFSETQRNKGNFPGRFSGRQFSNSRSEMNVSTLELGDSALYLCASTRSGANTGELFFGEGSRLTVL.

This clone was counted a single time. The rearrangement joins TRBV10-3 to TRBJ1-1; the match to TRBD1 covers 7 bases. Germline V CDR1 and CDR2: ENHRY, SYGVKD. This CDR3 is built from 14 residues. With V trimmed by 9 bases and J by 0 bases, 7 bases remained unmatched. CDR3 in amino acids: CAIARGGLNTEAFF. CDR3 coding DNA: TGTGCCATTGCCAGGGGGGGTTTGAACACTGAAGCTTTCTTT.

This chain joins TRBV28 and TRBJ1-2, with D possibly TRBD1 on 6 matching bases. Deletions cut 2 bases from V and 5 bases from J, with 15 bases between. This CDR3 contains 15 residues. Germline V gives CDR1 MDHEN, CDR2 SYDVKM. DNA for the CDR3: TGTGCCAGCAGTTTAAGGGCAGGGGCAGGATATGGCTACACCTTC. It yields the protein CASSLRAGAGYGYTF.

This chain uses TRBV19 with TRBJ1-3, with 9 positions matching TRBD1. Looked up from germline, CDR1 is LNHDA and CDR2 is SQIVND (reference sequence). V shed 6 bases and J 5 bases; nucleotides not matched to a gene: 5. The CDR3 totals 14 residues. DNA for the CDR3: TGTGCCAGTAGGTCACAGGGGGCCAGAAACACCATATATTTT. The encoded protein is CASRSQGARNTIYF. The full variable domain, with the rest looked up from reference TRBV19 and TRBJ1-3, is DGGITQSPKYLFRKEGQNVTLSCEQNLNHDAMYWYRQDPGQGLRLIYYSQIVNDFQKGDIAEGYSVSREKKESFPLTVTSAQKNPTAFYLCASRSQGARNTIYFGEGSWLTVV.